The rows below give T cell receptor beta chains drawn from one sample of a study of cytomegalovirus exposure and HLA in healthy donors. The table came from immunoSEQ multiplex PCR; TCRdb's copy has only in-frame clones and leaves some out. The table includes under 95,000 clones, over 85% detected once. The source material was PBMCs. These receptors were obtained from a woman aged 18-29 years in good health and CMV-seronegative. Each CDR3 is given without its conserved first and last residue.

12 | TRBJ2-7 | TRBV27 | ASSLTTGFGEQY
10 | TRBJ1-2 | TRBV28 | ASSPQGYGYT
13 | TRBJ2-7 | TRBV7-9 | ASSLATGLSTEQY
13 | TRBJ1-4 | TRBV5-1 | ASSLVTGGDEKLF
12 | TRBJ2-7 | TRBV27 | ASSLGPGSDEQY
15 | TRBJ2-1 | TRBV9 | ASSVGPTSGGLNEQF
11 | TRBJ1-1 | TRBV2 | ASSRTGTTEAF
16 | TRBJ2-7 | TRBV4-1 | ASSLLGLAGASTYEQY
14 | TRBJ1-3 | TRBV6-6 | ASRLDRAPSGNTIY
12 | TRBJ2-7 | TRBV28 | ASSLLGQEYEQY
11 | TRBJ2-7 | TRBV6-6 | ASSFDSTYEQY
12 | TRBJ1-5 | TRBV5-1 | ASSPGLSHQPQH
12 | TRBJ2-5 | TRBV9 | ASSVDRGTETQY
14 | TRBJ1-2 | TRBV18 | ASSPVAYPTNYGYT
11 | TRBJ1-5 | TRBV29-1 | SVVTGPNQPQH
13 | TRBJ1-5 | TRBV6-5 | ASSRRSGEDQPQH
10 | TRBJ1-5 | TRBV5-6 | ASSFINQPQH
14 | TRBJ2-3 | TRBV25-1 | ASSEYKGRGSDTQY
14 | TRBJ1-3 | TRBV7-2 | ASTRGLYNSGNTIY
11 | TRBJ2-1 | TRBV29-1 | SPWDSWTGEQF
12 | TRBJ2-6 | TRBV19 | ASSLFPGANVLT
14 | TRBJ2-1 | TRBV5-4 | ASTPGGLAGWNEQF
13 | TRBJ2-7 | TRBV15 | ATSRRTGFSSEQY
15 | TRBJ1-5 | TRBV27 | ASSSYKVEGNNQPQH
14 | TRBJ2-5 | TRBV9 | ASSAQGQGFGETQY
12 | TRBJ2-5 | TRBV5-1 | ASRTGGFQETQY
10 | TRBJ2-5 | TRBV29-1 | SVDWPGETQY
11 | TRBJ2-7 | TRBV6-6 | ASSYGRVYEQY
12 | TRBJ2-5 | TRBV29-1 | SVEIPLQVETQY